The T cell receptor beta chain described here comes from a study of beta chain features in type 1 diabetes. Overall study results and limits: Although PCR might favor shorter templates, it would do so equally in patients and controls. For patients, the naive, central memory and Treg TCRB repertoires appeared more alike than for healthy donors.

Germline values: CDR1 LNHDA, CDR2 SQIVND (reference sequence). The ends were cut back, 3 bases at V and 1 base at J, with 13 bases in the middle. The CDR3 loop spans 16 amino acids. On this clone: The antigen is not known.

The study reverse transcribed the entire isolated RNA, so it sequenced expressed TCRB transcripts. Sequencing was performed with immunoSEQ multiplex PCR; in TCRdb, only in-frame clones are kept and a portion is missing. The sample carries about 900,000 clones, roughly 15% recorded once. The sequenced sample consisted of naive CD4+ T cells from blood. The rearrangement uses TRBV19 and TRBJ2-1, with D perhaps being TRBD1 or TRBD2 (6 bases each). This TCR came from a woman aged 18-29 years in good health. The CDR3 nucleotides are TGTGCCAGTAGTATTTTGGGGGGCGCATCCTACAATGAGCAGTTCTTC. Its protein product is CASSILGGASYNEQFF.